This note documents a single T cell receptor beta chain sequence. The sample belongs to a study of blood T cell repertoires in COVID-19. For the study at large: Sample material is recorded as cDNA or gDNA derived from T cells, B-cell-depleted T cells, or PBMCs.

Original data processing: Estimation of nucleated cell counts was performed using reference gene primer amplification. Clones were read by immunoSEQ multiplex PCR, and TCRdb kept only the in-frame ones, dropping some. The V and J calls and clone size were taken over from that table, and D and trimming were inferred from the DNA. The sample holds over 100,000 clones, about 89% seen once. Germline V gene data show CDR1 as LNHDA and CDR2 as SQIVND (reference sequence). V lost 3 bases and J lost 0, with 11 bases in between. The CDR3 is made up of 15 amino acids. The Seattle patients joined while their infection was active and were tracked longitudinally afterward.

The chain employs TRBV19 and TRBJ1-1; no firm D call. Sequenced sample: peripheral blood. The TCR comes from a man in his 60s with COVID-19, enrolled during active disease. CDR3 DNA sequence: TGTGCCAGTAGTATCCCGGGTGGATTGAACACTGAAGCTTTCTTT. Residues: CASSIPGGLNTEAFF.